This TCR beta chain was retrieved from a study of shared clonotypes between healthy human individuals. The wider study: Donors, aged 18 to 49, were a couple of women and a few men. Three plates each covered CD4 naive and memory; CD8 naive two, CD8 memory one.

The data were produced by immunoSEQ multiplex PCR, yet TCRdb's version contains in-frame clones alone and is incomplete. This sample has some 1,400,000 clones; about 96% occur once, and the top ten carry roughly 1.2%. V was trimmed by 5 bases and J by 4 bases, leaving 15 bases between them. The CDR3 runs to 14 residues. Germline values: CDR1 SGHRS, CDR2 YFSETQ. The chain is built from TRBV5-1 and TRBJ1-1, with D unresolved. The sequencing sample was made of naive CD4+ T cells sorted from blood. As to subset: CD45RA+ positively selected. This clonotype was obtained from a man aged 30-40 years in good health. This CDR3 reads CASSQALGGTEAFF. CDR3 in DNA: TGCGCCAGCAGTCAAGCCTTAGGTGGCACTGAAGCTTTCTTT.